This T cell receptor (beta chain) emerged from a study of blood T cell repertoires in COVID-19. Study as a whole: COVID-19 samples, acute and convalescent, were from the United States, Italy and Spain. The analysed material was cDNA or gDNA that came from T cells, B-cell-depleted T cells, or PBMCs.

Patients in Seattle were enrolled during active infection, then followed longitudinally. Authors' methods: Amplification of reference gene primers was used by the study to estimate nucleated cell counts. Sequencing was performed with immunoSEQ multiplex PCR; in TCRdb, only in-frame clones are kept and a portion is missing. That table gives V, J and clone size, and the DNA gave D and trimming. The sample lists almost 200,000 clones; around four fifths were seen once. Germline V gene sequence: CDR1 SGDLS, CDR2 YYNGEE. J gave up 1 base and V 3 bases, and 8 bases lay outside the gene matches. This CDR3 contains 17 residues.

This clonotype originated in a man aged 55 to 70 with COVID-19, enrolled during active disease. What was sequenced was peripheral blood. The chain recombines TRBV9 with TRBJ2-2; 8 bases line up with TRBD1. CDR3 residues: CASSAGGQGLNTGELFF. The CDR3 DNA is TGTGCCAGCAGCGCCGGAGGACAGGGACTGAACACCGGGGAGCTGTTTTTT.